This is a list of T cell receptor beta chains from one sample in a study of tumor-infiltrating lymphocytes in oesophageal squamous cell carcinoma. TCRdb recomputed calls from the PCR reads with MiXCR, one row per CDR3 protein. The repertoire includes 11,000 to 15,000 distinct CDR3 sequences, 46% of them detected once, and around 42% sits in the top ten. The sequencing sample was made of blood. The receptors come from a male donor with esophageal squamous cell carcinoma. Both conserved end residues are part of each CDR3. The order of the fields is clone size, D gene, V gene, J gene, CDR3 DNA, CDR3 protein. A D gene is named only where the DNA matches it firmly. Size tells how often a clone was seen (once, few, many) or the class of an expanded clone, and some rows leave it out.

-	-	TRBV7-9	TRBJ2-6	TGTGCCAGCAGCCGACAGGGACTAGAGCTTGGGGCCAACGTCCTGACTTTC	CASSRQGLELGANVLTF
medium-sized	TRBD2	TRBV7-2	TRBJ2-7	TGTGCCAGCAGCAGGTACGGGAGGTCTTACAATGAGCAGTACTTC	CASSRYGRSYNEQYF
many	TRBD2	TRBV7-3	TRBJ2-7	TGTGCCAGCAGCTTAGGAGCGGGAGGGAAAATTATGAATGAGCAGTACTTC	CASSLGAGGKIMNEQYF
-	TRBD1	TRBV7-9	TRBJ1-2	TGTGCCAGCAGCTTAGGACAGGGGCGCGAGTATGGCTACACCTTC	CASSLGQGREYGYTF
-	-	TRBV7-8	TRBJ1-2	TGTGCCAGCAGCCCAGCAGATACAGTGAGCTATGGCTACACCTTC	CASSPADTVSYGYTF
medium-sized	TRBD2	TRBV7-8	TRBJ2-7	TGTGCCAGCAGCTTAGTTTATAGCGGGAGATCCCCTTTATACGAGCAGTACTTC	CASSLVYSGRSPLYEQYF
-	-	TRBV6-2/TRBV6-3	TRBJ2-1	TGTGCCAGCAGTTCTCGGGGGACTGGGAGATTAGATGAGCAGTTCTTC	CASSSRGTGRLDEQFF
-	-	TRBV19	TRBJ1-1	TGTGCCAGTAGTGGGGGGGCCCTGAACACTGAAGCTTTCTTT	CASSGGALNTEAFF
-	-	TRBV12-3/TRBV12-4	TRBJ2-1	TGTGCCAGCAGCCGCGGATTCTGGGGATACAATGAGCAGTTCTTC	CASSRGFWGYNEQFF
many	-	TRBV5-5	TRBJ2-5	TGTGCCAGCAGCTTGGGAGCCCATAGCGCTGGCGAGACCCAGTACTTC	CASSLGAHSAGETQYF
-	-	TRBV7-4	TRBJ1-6	TGTGTCAGCAGCTTAGTGGCGGGTCAGGGCAACTACGAGCAGTACTTT	CVSSLVAGQGNYEQYF
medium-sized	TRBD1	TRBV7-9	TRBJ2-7	TGTGCCAGCAGCTTACAGGGGGCCCACGAGCAGTACTTC	CASSLQGAHEQYF
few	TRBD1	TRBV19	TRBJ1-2	TGTGCCAGTAGTACCCGGGACAGGCATGGCTACACCTTC	CASSTRDRHGYTF
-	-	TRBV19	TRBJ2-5	TGTGCCAGTAGCACCGGGACAAAAGAGACCCAGTACTTC	CASSTGTKETQYF
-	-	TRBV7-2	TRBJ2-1	TGTGCCAGCAGCTTAGATAGCAGCAACAATGAGCAGTTCTTC	CASSLDSSNNEQFF
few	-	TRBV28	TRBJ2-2	TGTGCCAGCAGTTTATTCGCGGCGACCGGGGAGCTGTTTTTT	CASSLFAATGELFF
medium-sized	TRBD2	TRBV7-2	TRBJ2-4	TGTGCCAGCAGCTCCGGGACTAGACTAGCCAAAAACATTCAGTACTTC	CASSSGTRLAKNIQYF
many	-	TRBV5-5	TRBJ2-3	TGTGCCAGCAGCGGGGTCCTGAGCACAGATACGCAGTATTTT	CASSGVLSTDTQYF
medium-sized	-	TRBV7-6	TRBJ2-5	TGTGCCAGCAGCCCGCTTTTTTCGGGAGCGCAAGAGACCCAGTACTTC	CASSPLFSGAQETQYF
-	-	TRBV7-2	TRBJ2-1	TGTGCCGCGGCCGACTCGTTCTCCTACAATGAGCAGTTCTTC	CAAADSFSYNEQFF
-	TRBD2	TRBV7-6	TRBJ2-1	TGTGCTAGCAGCTTAGAGCCGGGAGGGAGCTCCTACAATGAGCAGTTCTTC	CASSLEPGGSSYNEQFF
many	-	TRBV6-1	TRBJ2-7	TGTGCCAGCAGTGAAGCGCTTGCCAGGACAGCCTACGAGCAGTACTTC	CASSEALARTAYEQYF
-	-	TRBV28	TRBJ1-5	TGTGCCAGCAGGGTTAGCAATCAGCCCCAGCATTTT	CASRVSNQPQHF
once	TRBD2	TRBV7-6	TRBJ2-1	TGTGCCAGCACCATCGGGGGGACTTACAATGAGCAGTTCTTC	CASTIGGTYNEQFF
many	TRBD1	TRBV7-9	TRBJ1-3	TGTGCCAGCAGCGGATGGGACAGTCCGGGAAACACCATATATTTT	CASSGWDSPGNTIYF
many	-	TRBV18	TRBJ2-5	TGTGCCAGCTCACCACTAGCAGGGAAAGAGACCCAGTACTTC	CASSPLAGKETQYF
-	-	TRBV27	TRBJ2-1	TGTGCCAGCAGTTTAGGTTACAATGAGCAGTTCTTC	CASSLGYNEQFF
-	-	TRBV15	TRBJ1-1	TGTGCCACCAGCAGAGATCGGATGAACACTGAAGCTTTCTTT	CATSRDRMNTEAFF
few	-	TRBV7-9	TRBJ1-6	TGTGCCAGCATCGGCGGGACCTCCTACGAGCAGTACTTT	CASIGGTSYEQYF
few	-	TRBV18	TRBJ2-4	TGTGCCAGCTCACCACTCGCAGGAAGATTAAACATTCAGTACTTC	CASSPLAGRLNIQYF
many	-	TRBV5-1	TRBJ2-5	TGCGCCAGCAGCCGACAGTTCACCTTAAAAGAGACCCAGTACTTC	CASSRQFTLKETQYF
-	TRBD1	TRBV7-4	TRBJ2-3	TGTGCCAGCAGCCCCGGGACAGGGGGCACAGATACGCAGTATTTT	CASSPGTGGTDTQYF
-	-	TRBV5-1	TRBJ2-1	TGCGCCAGCAGCTTGGGGACAGACATCTACAAGCAGTTCTTC	CASSLGTDIYKQFF
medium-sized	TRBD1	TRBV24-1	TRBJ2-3	TGTGCCACCAAAAGGGACAGGGGTTTAGATACGCAGTATTTT	CATKRDRGLDTQYF
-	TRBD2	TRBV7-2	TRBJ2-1	TGTGCCAGCAGCTTAGGAGCGGGAGGGCGCCATCACAATGAGCAGTTCTTC	CASSLGAGGRHHNEQFF
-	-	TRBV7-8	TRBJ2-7	TGTGCCAGCAGCCCCCGGATGACCGGCTCCTACGAGCAGTACTTC	CASSPRMTGSYEQYF
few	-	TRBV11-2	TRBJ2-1	TGTGCCAGCCGGCAGGGGTCCTCCTACAATGAGCAGTTCTTC	CASRQGSSYNEQFF
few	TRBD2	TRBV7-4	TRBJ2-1	TGTGCCAGCGGCGACCTATTCGGATTCGGGGGGGATGAGCAGTTCTTC	CASGDLFGFGGDEQFF
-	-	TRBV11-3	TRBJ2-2	TGTGCCAGCAGCTTAGCGGGGACTGCGAACACCGGGGAGCTGTTTTTT	CASSLAGTANTGELFF
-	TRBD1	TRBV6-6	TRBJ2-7	TGTGCCAGCAGTTACTCTCTGGACAGGACCTACGAGCAGTACTTC	CASSYSLDRTYEQYF
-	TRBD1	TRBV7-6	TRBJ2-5	TGTGCCAGCAGCGGCCCGGGACAGCGGACGGGGACCCAGTACTTC	CASSGPGQRTGTQYF
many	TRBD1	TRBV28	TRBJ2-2	TGTGCCAGCAGTTCGGACAGGGGATATGACACCGGGGAGCTGTTTTTT	CASSSDRGYDTGELFF
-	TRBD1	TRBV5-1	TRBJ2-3	TGCGCCAGCAGGCCCGGGACAGGTAACACAGATACGCAGTATTTT	CASRPGTGNTDTQYF
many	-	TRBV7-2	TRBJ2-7	TGTGCCAGCAGCCCCTTCGAGGGGGGGCCGTACGAGCAGTACTTC	CASSPFEGGPYEQYF
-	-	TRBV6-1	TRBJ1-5	TGTGCCAGCACGGTAGACAGCTCGGATCAGCCCCAGCATTTT	CASTVDSSDQPQHF
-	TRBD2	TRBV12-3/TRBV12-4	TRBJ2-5	TGTGCCAGCAGTTTGCGCGGGAGAGAGACCCAGTACTTC	CASSLRGRETQYF
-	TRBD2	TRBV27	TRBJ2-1	TGTGCCAGCACCCCGGGACAGGGGATACTAGCGGGAGGGCCGCGATCCTACAATGAGCAGTTCTTC	CASTPGQGILAGGPRSYNEQFF
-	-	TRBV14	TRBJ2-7	TGTGTCAGCAGCCTAGGCTACGAGCAGTACTTC	CVSSLGYEQYF
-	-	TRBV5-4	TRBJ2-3	TGTGCCAGCAGCTTGGTGATAAGGGGGAAGGGGTTAAGCACAGATACGCAGTATTTT	CASSLVIRGKGLSTDTQYF
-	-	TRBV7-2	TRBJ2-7	-	CASSLVLDRACLRAVLRF
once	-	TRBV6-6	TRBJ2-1	TGTGCCAGCAGGGCTAGCTCCTACAATGAGCAGTTCTTC	CASRASSYNEQFF
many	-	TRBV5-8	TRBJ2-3	TGTGCCAGCAGCTTGGTAGGCGGGGGCGCGAACACAGATACGCAGTATTTT	CASSLVGGGANTDTQYF
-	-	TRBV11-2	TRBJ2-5	TGTGCCATCAGCTTAAGTCGTGCCGGGGGTCGAACCACCCAGTACTTC	CAISLSRAGGRTTQYF
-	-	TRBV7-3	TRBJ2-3	-	CASSPDGGETQYFGAGTDTQYF
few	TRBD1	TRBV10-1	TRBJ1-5	TGCGCCAGCATTAACAGGGGGCTGAGCAATCAGCCCCAGCATTTT	CASINRGLSNQPQHF
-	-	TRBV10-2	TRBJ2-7	TGCGCCAGCGGACCATCCTACGAGCAGTACTTC	CASGPSYEQYF
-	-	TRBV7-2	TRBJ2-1	TGTGCCAGCAGCTTAGTGTCCGGGATCAGGGGCAATGAGCAGTTCTTC	CASSLVSGIRGNEQFF
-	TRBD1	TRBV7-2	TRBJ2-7	TGTGCCAGCAGCCCGCGGACAGGGGGCTCGGGGGAGCAGTACTTC	CASSPRTGGSGEQYF